This T cell receptor beta chain is drawn from a study of siplizumab effects on memory and regulatory T cells. The study took a few donor pairs, and their unstimulated naive, memory, effector memory and TEMRA subsets were sequenced. The CDR3 covers 16 residues. The V gene's germline CDR1 is LNHDA and CDR2 SQIVND (reference sequence). The V and J ends lost 5 bases and 5 bases, in that order; junction bases with no gene match: 7. Profiled with immunoSEQ multiplex PCR; TCRdb holds only in-frame clones, not every one. The table includes tens of thousands of clones, more than 85% detected once. This chain joins TRBV19 and TRBJ2-3; 13 nucleotides align to TRBD2. Material for sequencing was naive CD8+ T cells sorted from blood. The TCR sequence derives from a human donor in good health. The CDR3 DNA reads TGTGCCAGTAGTCTGGGACTAGCGGGGCCACGAGATACGCAGTATTTT. Translated, it gives CASSLGLAGPRDTQYF.